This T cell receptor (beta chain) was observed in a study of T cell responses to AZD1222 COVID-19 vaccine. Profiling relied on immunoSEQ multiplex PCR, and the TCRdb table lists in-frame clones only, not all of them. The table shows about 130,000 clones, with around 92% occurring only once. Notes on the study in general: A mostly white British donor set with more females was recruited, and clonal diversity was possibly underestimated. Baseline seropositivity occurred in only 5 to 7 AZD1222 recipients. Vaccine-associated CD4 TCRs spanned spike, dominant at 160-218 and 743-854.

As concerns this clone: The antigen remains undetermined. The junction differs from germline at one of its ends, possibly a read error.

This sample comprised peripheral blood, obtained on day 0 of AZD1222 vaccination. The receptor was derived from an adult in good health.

The CDR3 loop is CASSLGQGERLFF. DNA for the CDR3: TGCGCCAGCAGCTTGGGCCAGGGGGAAAGACTGTTTTTT. The chain joins TRBV5-1 to TRBJ1-4; 7 bases are a match to TRBD1. The germline V gene encodes CDR1 SGHRS and CDR2 YFSETQ. The CDR3 covers 13 residues.